These 24 T cell receptor beta chains share one sample of origin, sequenced in a study of blood T cells in healthy people across ages. A J-beta primer mix and a sample-barcoded 5' primer were used in a second PCR of roughly 6 to 12 cycles. MiXCR, run by TCRdb on the 5' RACE reads, gives a single entry per CDR3 protein. The sample yields about 640,000 distinct CDR3 sequences, under 65% seen once. Input material: blood. The receptors come from a man aged 60 to 75 in good health.

There are a few counts of this clonotype. The V gene is TRBV29-1, the J gene TRBJ1-2; D is unclear. Germline CDR1 reads SQVTM; CDR2 reads ANQGSEA. The CDR3 is 10 residues long. V shed 5 bases and J shed 2 bases, with 3 bases lying between them. CDR3: CSVQNYGYTF. The CDR3 nucleotides are TGCAGCGTTCAAAACTATGGCTACACCTTC.

The genes are TRBV20-1 and TRBJ2-6; D remains ambiguous. In germline, CDR1 is DFQATT, CDR2 SNEGSKA (reference sequence). V lost 5 bases and J lost 3, with 8 bases in between. The CDR3 covers 13 residues. DNA of the CDR3: TGCAGTGCTCCAACTGGTGGGGCCAACGTCCTGACTTTC. Translating it yields CSAPTGGANVLTF.

The genes are TRBV4-2 and TRBJ2-3; 9 bases agree with TRBD2. Germline lookup yields CDR1 LGHNA and CDR2 YNFKEQ. The J segment lost 4 bases and the V segment lost 0 bases, leaving 5 bases of the junction unmatched. The CDR3 is 16 amino acids. Here the CDR3 DNA reads TGTGCCAGCAGCCAAGAGGCGGGAGGGACGCCAGATACGCAGTATTTT. Its translation is CASSQEAGGTPDTQYF.

The chain joins TRBV5-1 to TRBJ2-3, with a tentative D call TRBD1 (6 bases). Deletions cut 4 bases from V and 2 bases from J, with 17 bases between. Per the germline V gene, CDR1 is SGHRS and CDR2 is YFSETQ. This CDR3 region has 16 residues. In nucleotides, the CDR3 is TGCGCCAGCAGCCAGTGGCAGGGGCGGACCACAGATACGCAGTATTTT. Translating gives CASSQWQGRTTDTQYF.

The chain couples TRBV6-1 to TRBJ2-7, with 7 positions matching TRBD1. There are 15 residues in the CDR3. The germline V gene encodes CDR1 MNHNS and CDR2 SASEGT. J lost 2 bases, V lost 5 bases, and 9 bases had no gene match. CDR3 amino acids: CASSHPWDSTYEQYF. The CDR3 nucleotides read TGTGCCAGCAGTCATCCCTGGGACAGCACCTACGAGCAGTACTTC.

This clonotype was recorded once. The chain recombines TRBV10-3 with TRBJ2-2, with TRBD2 matching 8 bases. The CDR3 sequence is 15 residues long. Unmatched junction bases numbered 4, after V lost 6 bases and J lost 1 base. CDR1 and CDR2 from the germline V gene are ENHRY and SYGVKD. CDR3 nucleotide sequence: TGTGCCATCAGCCCCGGGAGGGTGAACACCGGGGAGCTGTTTTTT. Protein: CAISPGRVNTGELFF.

In this sample, this clonotype turned up a few times. This chain connects TRBV11-2 to TRBJ2-7, with 9 nucleotides matching TRBD1. Germline CDR1 is SGHAT and CDR2 is FQNNGV. The CDR3 is made up of 16 amino acids. V lost 5 bases and J lost 4; bases outside the gene matches: 12. The CDR3 is CASSPGQGRGRYEQYF. In nucleotides, the CDR3 is TGTGCCAGCAGCCCGGGACAGGGAAGAGGGAGGTACGAGCAGTACTTC.

The CDR3 sequence is CSASLLNQETQYF. CDR3 DNA: TGCAGTGCTAGTTTACTAAACCAAGAGACCCAGTACTTC. V is TRBV20-1 and J is TRBJ2-5, with D unresolved. Trimming left V 3 bases short and J 0 bases short, with 8 bases between. Germline CDR1 is DFQATT and CDR2 is SNEGSKA (reference sequence). This CDR3 has 13 amino acids.

In regard to this clonotype: The junction departs from the called germline gene at one end, perhaps through a read error. The V call is TRBV4-1, the J call TRBJ2-3; 11 bases line up with TRBD2. The V gene's germline CDR1 is MGHRA and CDR2 YSYEKL. The CDR3 is 17 residues long. CDR3 in amino acids: CASSQEVTSGTTDTRYF. CDR3 bases: TGCGCCAGCAGCCAAGAGGTGACTAGCGGGACCACAGATACGCGGTATTTT.

The chain is built from TRBV7-9 and TRBJ1-2; a possible D gene is TRBD1 (6 bases). Between the trimmed V and J ends, which lost 5 bases and 7 bases, there was a span of 11 bases. The CDR3 spans 12 residues. Germline CDR1 and CDR2: SEHNR and FQNEAQ (reference sequence). In nucleotides, the CDR3 is TGTGCCAGCAGCCAGCCACAGGGTGGCTACACCTTC. As protein: CASSQPQGGYTF.

This clonotype was observed a few times. The rearrangement joins TRBV18 to TRBJ2-5, with TRBD2 as a possible D gene (5 bases). The V gene lost 3 bases and the J gene lost 4 bases, with 15 bases spanning the gap. Germline CDR1 and CDR2: KGHSH and LQKENI. This CDR3 has 15 amino acids. The CDR3 DNA reads as TGTGCCAGCTCACCCAGGTTCGAGGGTTCAGAGACCCAGTACTTC. Translating gives CASSPRFEGSETQYF.

In this sample, this clonotype turned up a few times. The chain links TRBV18 to TRBJ2-7, with a weak D call TRBD2 (6 bases). The ends were cut back, 2 bases at V and 5 bases at J, with 22 bases in the middle. CDR3 size: 17 residues. Germline lookup yields CDR1 KGHSH and CDR2 LQKENI. The CDR3 reads CASSPVSLGGLNNEQYF. CDR3 bases: TGTGCCAGCTCACCAGTGTCTTTGGGGGGTCTCAATAACGAGCAGTACTTC.

The chain links TRBV20-1 to TRBJ2-5, with 8 nucleotides matching TRBD2. CDR3 size: 13 residues. Germline CDR1 DFQATT, CDR2 SNEGSKA (reference sequence). Trimming took 5 bases from V and 3 from J; bases not matched to a gene: 5. The CDR3 coding sequence is TGCAGTGCTCACCGGGGGGGAGAAGAGACCCAGTACTTC. Protein sequence: CSAHRGGEETQYF.

The chain links TRBV20-1 to TRBJ2-3; 12 positions agree with TRBD2. Trimming at V came to 1 base and at J to 5 bases, leaving 7 bases not matched to a gene. This CDR3 region has 16 residues. The germline V gene encodes CDR1 DFQATT and CDR2 SNEGSKA (reference sequence). DNA of the CDR3: TGCAGTGCTAGAGCGGCTAGCGGGGGGGTTGGAGATACGCAGTATTTT. Translated, it gives CSARAASGGVGDTQYF.

The V and J genes are TRBV6-1 and TRBJ1-2, with D maybe TRBD1 (6 bases). Germline V gene data show CDR1 as MNHNS and CDR2 as SASEGT. This CDR3 comprises 15 residues. Trimming took 2 bases from V and 4 from J, leaving 14 bases between them. The CDR3 DNA sequence: TGTGCCAGCAGTGAATGGCCAGGGGAGGGCTATGGCTACACCTTC. As protein: CASSEWPGEGYGYTF.

The J gene is TRBJ1-6, the V gene TRBV7-2; D remains ambiguous. Trimming shortened V by 0 bases and J by 8 bases, and 2 bases separated the two germline ends. The V gene's germline CDR1 is SGHTA and CDR2 FQGNSA. This CDR3 has 12 amino acids. CDR3 coding DNA: TGTGCCAGCAGCTTAGCATATTCACCCCTCCACTTT. Amino acids: CASSLAYSPLHF.

The V and J genes are TRBV6-2 or TRBV6-3 and TRBJ2-7, with D unclear. The better agreement between TRBJ2-5 and the DNA end casts doubt on the J call. The CDR3 loop spans 13 amino acids. Germline-derived CDR1 and CDR2 are MNHEY and SVGEGT. CDR3 DNA: TGTGCCAGCATTGCGTGGGACCAAGAGACCCAGTACTTC. Its protein is CASIAWDQETQYF.

The chain has TRBV28 and TRBJ1-2; D is ambiguous. Trimming took 0 bases from V and 8 from J, leaving 7 bases between them. Germline CDR1 MDHEN, CDR2 SYDVKM. The CDR3 length is 12 residues. In DNA, the CDR3 is TGTGCCAGCAGTTTATGGGCCTGGGGCTACACCTTC. This translates into CASSLWAWGYTF.

The chain couples TRBV29-1 to TRBJ1-2; weak D call: TRBD1 (5 bases). The ends were cut back, 0 bases at V and 4 bases at J, with 12 bases in the middle. Germline V gene data show CDR1 as SQVTM and CDR2 as ANQGSEA. The CDR3 consists of 14 residues. CDR3 DNA: TGCAGCGTTGAAGATCAAGACAGCCTCTATGGCTACACCTTC. Translated, it gives CSVEDQDSLYGYTF.

The chain recombines TRBV5-1 with TRBJ1-2; 10 bases match TRBD1. Trimming took 4 bases from V and 0 from J; bases not matched to a gene: 9. Looked up from germline, CDR1 is SGHRS and CDR2 is YFSETQ. The CDR3 spans 17 residues. CDR3 DNA sequence: TGCGCCAGCAGCCCCAACCCTGGACAGGGGGCTAACTATGGCTACACCTTC. Its translation: CASSPNPGQGANYGYTF.

The sample holds many counts of this clonotype. The rearrangement links TRBV5-1 to TRBJ1-2, with 7 bases identical to TRBD1. Germline V gene sequence: CDR1 SGHRS, CDR2 YFSETQ. CDR3 length equals 16 residues. J lost 5 bases, V lost 3 bases, and 13 bases had no gene match. The CDR3 DNA reads TGCGCCAGCAGCTCGGCCCCCGGACAGGTGAATTATGGCTACACCTTC. Its protein product is CASSSAPGQVNYGYTF.

This clonotype was seen repeatedly, ten times or more. This chain uses TRBV5-1 with TRBJ1-1; 9 positions agree with TRBD1. V dropped 0 bases and J dropped 1; count of bases not matched to a gene: 1. Germline V CDR1 and CDR2: SGHRS, YFSETQ. The CDR3 spans 15 residues. In DNA form, the CDR3 reads TGCGCCAGCAGCTTGGAACAGGGGGCGAACACTGAAGCTTTCTTT. Residues: CASSLEQGANTEAFF.

The V call is TRBV6-6, the J call TRBJ2-7; the D gene is possibly TRBD1 (8 bases). Germline V lookup: CDR1 MNHNY, CDR2 SVGAGI (reference sequence). Trimming shortened V by 0 bases and J by 3 bases, and 15 bases separated the two germline ends. The CDR3 consists of 16 residues. CDR3 amino acids: CASSYSKTGGDYEQYF. CDR3 in DNA: TGTGCCAGCAGTTACTCGAAAACAGGGGGGGACTACGAGCAGTACTTC.

The chain joins TRBV2 to TRBJ1-2; D is ambiguous. CDR3 length equals 13 residues. Deletions cut 8 bases from V and 1 base from J, with 11 bases between. Per the germline V gene, CDR1 is SNHLY and CDR2 is FYNNEI. CDR3 region: CASRELLNYGYTF. The CDR3 DNA sequence: TGTGCCAGCCGGGAACTCCTTAACTATGGCTACACCTTC.